Each of the 11 T cell receptor beta chains below was sequenced from the same sample in a study of T-cell memory formation after mild COVID-19. TCRdb re-called the 5' RACE reads with MiXCR, one entry per CDR3 protein. The repertoire consists of over 350,000 distinct CDR3 sequences, with roughly 26% occurring once and the leading ten covering 8.8%. Sequencing used PBMCs or a T cell subset sorted from them (not recorded which). The receptors derive from an adult woman who had mild COVID-19 (a few samples of this study predate the infection). Cell type and time point are not known.

V is TRBV7-6 and J is TRBJ2-1; a possible D gene is TRBD2 (6 bases). The CDR3 has 15 residues. Germline V CDR1 and CDR2: SGHVS, FNYEAQ. Trimming took off 5 bases at V and 8 bases at J, with 19 bases between the two ends. This chain's CDR3 is CASSQERGSGDEQFF. The DNA for the CDR3 is TGTGCCAGCAGCCAGGAGAGGGGCTCGGGAGATGAGCAGTTCTTC.

The chain recombines TRBV12-3 or TRBV12-4 with TRBJ2-1, with 10 bases identical to TRBD2. V was clipped by 6 bases and J by 6 bases; unmatched bases: 8. CDR3 length: 15 residues. Written as DNA, the CDR3 is TGTGCCAGCAGCCCTAGAGGACTAGCGGCCAATGAGCAGTTCTTC. Its protein is CASSPRGLAANEQFF.

The V and J genes are TRBV12-3 or TRBV12-4 and TRBJ1-1, with D possibly being TRBD1 (5 bases). This CDR3 region has 13 residues. V lost 9 bases, J lost 0 bases, and 11 bases lay in between. Written as DNA, the CDR3 is TGTGCCAGGGCCGGGACGGTGAACACTGAAGCTTTCTTT. Its protein product is CARAGTVNTEAFF.

This clonotype was seen just once. The rearrangement joins TRBV29-1 to TRBJ1-2; a possible D gene is TRBD1 (6 bases). Germline V gene sequence: CDR1 SQVTM, CDR2 ANQGSEA. The CDR3 runs 13 residues. Trimming stripped 7 bases from V and 2 bases from J, with 14 bases between. CDR3 region: CSGKETGNYGYTF. DNA for the CDR3: TGCAGCGGGAAGGAGACAGGCAACTATGGCTACACCTTC.

The chain couples TRBV6-6 to TRBJ2-7; the D gene is possibly TRBD2 (5 bases). The CDR3 is 14 residues long. Looked up from germline, CDR1 is MNHNY and CDR2 is SVGAGI (reference sequence). The ends were cut back, 5 bases at V and 2 bases at J, with 13 bases in the middle. The CDR3: CASSGGSTPYEQYF. CDR3 in DNA: TGTGCCAGCAGTGGAGGCAGCACCCCCTACGAGCAGTACTTC.

This chain connects TRBV9 to TRBJ2-2; a weak D match, TRBD2 (5 bases). CDR1 is SGDLS and CDR2 is YYNGEE in the germline V gene. V was cut by 3 bases and J by 4 bases, with 10 bases left in between. The CDR3 spans 14 residues. CDR3 region: CASSGAEGTGELFF. As DNA, the CDR3 is TGTGCCAGCAGCGGGGCCGAGGGCACCGGGGAGCTGTTTTTT.

This clonotype has ten or more counts. The rearrangement links TRBV5-1 to TRBJ1-2; no reliable D call. This CDR3 has 14 residues. With 4 bases removed from V and 3 bases from J, the gap between germline ends came to 13 bases. Germline CDR1 SGHRS, CDR2 YFSETQ. The DNA for the CDR3 is TGCGCCAGCAGCCAACTTACCCCGGACTATGGCTACACCTTC. This gives the protein CASSQLTPDYGYTF. Supplemented by reference TRBV5-1 and TRBJ1-2, the full variable domain reads KAGVTQTPRYLIKTRGQQVTLSCSPISGHRSVSWYQQTPGQGLQFLFEYFSETQRNKGNFPGRFSGRQFSNSRSEMNVSTLELGDSALYLCASSQLTPDYGYTFGSGTRLTVV.

This chain links TRBV24-1 with TRBJ2-5; D remains ambiguous. In germline, CDR1 is KGHDR, CDR2 SFDVKD. Trimming shortened V by 6 bases and J by 2 bases, and 9 bases separated the two germline ends. The CDR3 loop spans 13 amino acids. The CDR3 DNA follows: TGTGCCACCAGTTACGGGTTACAAGAGACCCAGTACTTC. It translates to CATSYGLQETQYF.

The J gene is TRBJ2-2, the V gene TRBV4-1; 7 bases agree with TRBD2. Germline V gene lookup returns CDR1 MGHRA and CDR2 YSYEKL. This CDR3 is 14 amino acids long. V gave up 11 bases and J gave up 5 bases; unmatched junction bases: 11. The CDR3 is CAARLGGGTGELFF. CDR3 DNA: TGCGCCGCCAGGCTGGGGGGGGGGACCGGGGAGCTGTTTTTT.

This clonotype occurred a few times. This rearrangement joins TRBV6-2 or TRBV6-3 to TRBJ2-1; the D gene is possibly TRBD2 (6 bases). CDR1 and CDR2 from the germline V gene are MNHEY and SVGEGT. V was shortened by 0 bases and J by 3 bases, with 9 bases between the two germline ends. The CDR3 has 15 amino acids. CDR3 protein: CASSYSRGNYNEQFF. CDR3 nucleotides: TGTGCCAGCAGTTACTCTCGGGGGAACTACAATGAGCAGTTCTTC.

This chain joins TRBV12-3 or TRBV12-4 and TRBJ1-2, with 9 nucleotides matching TRBD1. Unmatched junction bases numbered 6, after V lost 6 bases and J lost 4 bases. This CDR3 spans 14 amino acids. CDR3 residues: CASSRGTGPYGYTF. Written as DNA, the CDR3 is TGTGCCAGCAGCCGAGGGACAGGGCCCTATGGCTACACCTTC.